This TCR beta chain was observed in a study of cytomegalovirus exposure and HLA in healthy donors. The V segment lost 2 bases and the J segment 7 bases; nucleotides outside the gene matches: 4. Germline lookup yields CDR1 SGHDT and CDR2 YYEEEE. The CDR3 runs 14 residues. The study ran its PCR with 60 Vbeta and 13 Jbeta primers. Profiled with immunoSEQ multiplex PCR; TCRdb holds only in-frame clones, not every one. This table holds about 120,000 clones, about 81% found once. This clonotype was obtained from a woman in her forties in good health and CMV-seropositive. V is TRBV5-6 and J is TRBJ1-4, with 8 bases identical to TRBD1. The source material was PBMCs. The CDR3 region is CASSFGQGGEKLFF. The CDR3 DNA is TGTGCCAGCAGCTTCGGACAGGGAGGTGAAAAACTGTTTTTT.